This T cell receptor (beta chain) appears in the sequencing data of a study of siplizumab effects on memory and regulatory T cells. This clone has just a few counts. Antigen specificity is unknown. The CDR3 extends over 13 amino acids. CDR1 and CDR2 (germline): LNHDA, SQIVND (reference sequence). V was pared by 8 bases and J by 3 bases, with 5 bases of the junction left unmatched. The study, taken as a whole, reports: Greater diversity than memory cells seemed evident in naive T cells, which also appeared to be major alloresponse contributors. Naive or memory phenotype was unassignable for roughly 75-95% of proliferating CD4+ or CD8+ clones. The average Treg-derived proportion among mappable alloreactive CD4+ clones was 65% to 80% with siplizumab versus about 28% in controls.

The method was immunoSEQ multiplex PCR; TCRdb's version includes in-frame clones alone and lacks a portion of them. There are some 110,000 clones in the sample; around 94% occur only once, and 1.5% to 2% lies in the top ten. The sequence came from a human donor in good health. The genes are TRBV19 and TRBJ2-3, with 7 positions matching TRBD2. What was sequenced was non-Treg CD4+ T cells sorted from blood. The CDR3 loop is CASRGESTDTQYF. CDR3 DNA: TGTGCCAGTCGGGGGGAATCGACAGATACGCAGTATTTT.